The sequence of this TCR beta chain was determined in a study of neurological immune-mediated disorders. Trimming pared 5 bases from V and 2 bases from J, leaving 16 bases between. Germline assignment: CDR1 MNHNS and CDR2 SASEGT. CDR3 length: 15 residues. The unsorted libraries originated from 2 million PBMCs kept at -80 C. Each CDR3 protein is one row after TCRdb ran MiXCR on the 5' RACE reads. The table shows approximately 70,000 distinct CDR3 sequences, with less than 4% occurring only once. This clonotype was detected ten times or more. The sequencing input was PBMCs. The chain has TRBV6-1 and TRBJ2-7; no firm D call. This clonotype originated in a man aged 25 to 40 with multiple sclerosis. The CDR3, as DNA: TGTGCCAGCAGTACAGCTTGGGCCGGAGCCTACGAGCAGTACTTC. Translated, it gives CASSTAWAGAYEQYF.